Described below is a single TCR beta chain sequence and its context. Its antigen is unidentified. This sample is part of a study of Ad26.COV2.S vaccination and SARS-CoV-2 variants. Study background: Donor was one of the participants in the Ad26.COV2.S arm of the COV1001 trial. Overall study findings and caveats: The breadth of spike-specific CD8+ and CD4+ T cell responses after vaccination was reportedly substantial. Participants given vaccine showed non-spike TCR breadth similar to that of placebo recipients.

Trimming left V 8 bases short and J 4 bases short, with 14 bases between. Germline CDR1 MDHEN, CDR2 SYDVKM. The CDR3 spans 13 residues. Produced via immunoSEQ multiplex PCR; TCRdb's table is partial and in-frame only. Among 350,000 to 600,000 clones listed, 80% to 90% were seen once. Treatment in this sample: some 20 received Ad26.COV2.S at low or high dose, single or two shots; 5 received placebo; per-sample allocation not given. Sample collection was performed on day 63 after the first vaccine or placebo injection. This chain links TRBV28 with TRBJ1-2; no clear D gene. The source is a person between 18 and 65 years old who received the Ad26.COV2.S COVID-19 vaccine or a placebo. The sequencing used peripheral blood, collected in a trial of Ad26.COV2.S vaccine versus placebo. DNA for the CDR3: TGTGCCAGCGAATCCCCGTTGCCCTATGGCTACACCTTC. Its protein product is CASESPLPYGYTF.